These 12 T cell receptor beta chains share one sample of origin, sequenced in a study of blood T cells in healthy people across ages. Then a second PCR, running roughly 6 to 12 cycles, was carried out with a sample-barcoded 5' primer and a J-beta primer mix. One entry per CDR3 protein results from TCRdb running MiXCR on the 5' RACE reads. Among about 900,000 distinct CDR3 sequences listed, around 48% were seen once. The sample consisted of blood. These receptors originate from a man in his thirties or forties in good health.

The chain has TRBV30 and TRBJ2-1; 8 bases are a match to TRBD1. The V gene's germline CDR1 is GTSNPN and CDR2 SVGIG (reference sequence). The CDR3 sequence is 15 residues long. Losses at the gene ends were 3 bases for V and 8 bases for J; bases not matched to a gene: 12. CDR3 sequence reads: CAWSQTAGGGYEQFF. The CDR3 DNA sequence: TGTGCCTGGAGCCAAACGGCAGGGGGCGGGTATGAGCAGTTCTTC.

This clonotype appeared a few times. This chain joins TRBV4-1 and TRBJ2-7, with TRBD2 as a possible D gene (6 bases). Trimming pared 4 bases from V and 0 bases from J, leaving 13 bases between. CDR1 MGHRA and CDR2 YSYEKL come from the germline V gene. The CDR3 loop spans 15 amino acids. The CDR3 protein is CASSPRDSSSYEQYF. DNA for the CDR3: TGCGCCAGCAGCCCGAGGGACTCAAGCTCCTACGAGCAGTACTTC.

The chain's CDR3 is CSARSQGVYSEQFF. The CDR3 DNA sequence: TGCAGTGCTAGGTCGCAGGGGGTTTATAGTGAGCAGTTCTTC. The J gene is TRBJ2-1, the V gene TRBV20-1, with TRBD1 identical over 7 bases. This CDR3 contains 14 residues. Germline trimming cut 3 bases from V and 9 bases from J; bases unmatched to any gene: 11. Per the germline V gene, CDR1 is DFQATT and CDR2 is SNEGSKA (reference sequence).

Only a few counts were recorded for this clonotype. The chain uses TRBV14 and TRBJ1-4; no clear D. This CDR3 is built from 11 residues. Germline lookup yields CDR1 SGHDN and CDR2 FVKESK. V was shortened by 1 base and J by 13 bases, with 7 bases between the two germline ends. The CDR3: CASSQGGLLFF. The CDR3 nucleotides read TGTGCCAGCAGCCAAGGAGGGCTACTGTTTTTT.

This sequence joins TRBV29-1 and TRBJ2-5, with D possibly TRBD2 on 6 matching bases. Germline assignment: CDR1 SQVTM and CDR2 ANQGSEA. V shed 5 bases and J shed 5 bases, with 15 bases lying between them. This CDR3 is 13 amino acids long. The CDR3 sequence: CSVRGAFGETQYF. CDR3 coding DNA: TGCAGCGTTCGCGGGGCCTTCGGGGAGACCCAGTACTTC.

The V call is TRBV20-1, the J call TRBJ2-7, with D possibly called TRBD1 or TRBD2 (5 bases each). The CDR3 totals 14 residues. V shed 4 bases and J shed 7 bases, with 20 bases lying between them. The germline gives CDR1 DFQATT, CDR2 SNEGSKA (reference sequence). CDR3 sequence reads: CSAKEGPVYNEQYF. CDR3 sequence (DNA): TGCAGTGCTAAAGAGGGACCTGTTTACAATGAGCAGTACTTC.

This chain uses TRBV5-1 with TRBJ2-3, with 7 bases aligning to TRBD1. V was clipped by 5 bases and J by 3 bases; unmatched bases: 6. This CDR3 is 14 amino acids long. Per the germline V gene, CDR1 is SGHRS and CDR2 is YFSETQ. CDR3 nucleotides: TGCGCCAGCAGTACAAGGGGGCCAACAGATACGCAGTATTTT. The encoded protein is CASSTRGPTDTQYF.

Comment on this clonotype: A much bigger clone sits one base away, suggesting this may be a read error. The rearrangement joins TRBV4-3 to TRBJ2-3; 10 bases agree with TRBD2. The CDR3 length is 14 residues. Germline V gene lookup returns CDR1 LGHNA and CDR2 YSLEER. The CDR3: CASSPLAGADTRYF. The CDR3 DNA is TGCGCCAGCAGCCCTCTAGCGGGAGCAGATACGCGGTATTTT.

This clonotype showed up just a few times. The rearrangement uses TRBV10-3 and TRBJ2-5; tentatively, D is TRBD1 (8 bases). V was cut by 7 bases and J by 1 base, with 16 bases left in between. CDR1 and CDR2 (germline): ENHRY, SYGVKD. CDR3 length: 15 residues. In DNA form, the CDR3 reads TGTGCCATCACAATGGACAGGGAGGGCCAAGAGACCCAGTACTTC. As protein: CAITMDREGQETQYF.

V and J are TRBV20-1 and TRBJ1-4; no clear D gene. V was pared by 3 bases and J by 3 bases, with 8 bases between. CDR3 length: 13 amino acids. Germline V gene data show CDR1 as DFQATT and CDR2 as SNEGSKA (reference sequence). CDR3 sequence (DNA): TGCAGTGCTAGGGGGAGAGCTAATGAAAAACTGTTTTTT. Translated: CSARGRANEKLFF.

The rearrangement uses TRBV7-6 and TRBJ2-1, with TRBD1 identical over 7 bases. V gave up 5 bases and J gave up 6 bases; unmatched junction bases: 10. The CDR3 is 15 residues long. The germline V gene has CDR1 SGHVS and CDR2 FNYEAQ. The CDR3 DNA sequence: TGTGCCAGCAGCCCCGGTTCCGACAGGGCCAATGAGCAGTTCTTC. It specifies CASSPGSDRANEQFF. The entire variable domain, with the rest obtained from reference TRBV7-6 and TRBJ2-1, is as follows: GAGVSQSPRYKVTKRGQDVALRCDPISGHVSLYWYRQALGQGPEFLTYFNYEAQQDKSGLPNDRFSAERPEGSISTLTIQRTEQRDSAMYRCASSPGSDRANEQFFGPGTRLTVL.

The chain recombines TRBV4-2 with TRBJ2-3; no firm D call. Germline CDR1 LGHNA, CDR2 YNFKEQ. The germline V and J ends were trimmed by 1 base and 0 bases, with 14 bases remaining between them. The CDR3 spans 17 residues. CDR3 bases: TGTGCCAGCAGCCAAGCGGTAGGAGCGTCTAGCACAGATACGCAGTATTTT. This encodes CASSQAVGASSTDTQYF.